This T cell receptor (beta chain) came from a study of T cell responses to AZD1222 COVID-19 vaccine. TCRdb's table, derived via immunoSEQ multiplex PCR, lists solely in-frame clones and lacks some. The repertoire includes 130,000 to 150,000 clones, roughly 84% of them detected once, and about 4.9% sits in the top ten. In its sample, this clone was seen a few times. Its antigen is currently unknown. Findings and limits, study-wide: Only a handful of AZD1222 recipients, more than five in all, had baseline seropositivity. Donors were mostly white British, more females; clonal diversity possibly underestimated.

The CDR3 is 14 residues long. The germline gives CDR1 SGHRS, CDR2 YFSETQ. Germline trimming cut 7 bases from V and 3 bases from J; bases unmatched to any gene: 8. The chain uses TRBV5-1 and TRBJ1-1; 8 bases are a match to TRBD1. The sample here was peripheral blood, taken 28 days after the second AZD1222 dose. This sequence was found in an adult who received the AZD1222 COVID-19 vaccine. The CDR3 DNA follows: TGCGCCAGCCGCGACAGGGGCGTCGACACTGAAGCTTTCTTT. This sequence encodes CASRDRGVDTEAFF.